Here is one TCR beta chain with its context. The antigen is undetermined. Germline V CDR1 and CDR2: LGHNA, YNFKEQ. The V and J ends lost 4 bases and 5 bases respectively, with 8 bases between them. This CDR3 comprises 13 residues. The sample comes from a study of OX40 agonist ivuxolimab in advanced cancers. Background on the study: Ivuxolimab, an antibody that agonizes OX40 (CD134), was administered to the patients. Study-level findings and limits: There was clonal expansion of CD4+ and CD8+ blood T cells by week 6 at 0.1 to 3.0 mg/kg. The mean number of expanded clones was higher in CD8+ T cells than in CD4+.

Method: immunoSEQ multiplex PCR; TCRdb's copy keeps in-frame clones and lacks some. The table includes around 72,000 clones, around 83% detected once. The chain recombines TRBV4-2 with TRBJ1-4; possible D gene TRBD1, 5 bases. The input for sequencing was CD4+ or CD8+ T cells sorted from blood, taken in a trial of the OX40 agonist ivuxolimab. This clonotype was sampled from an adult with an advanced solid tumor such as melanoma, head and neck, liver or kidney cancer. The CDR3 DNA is TGTGCCAGCAGCCGACAGTCAAATGAAAAACTGTTTTTT. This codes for CASSRQSNEKLFF.